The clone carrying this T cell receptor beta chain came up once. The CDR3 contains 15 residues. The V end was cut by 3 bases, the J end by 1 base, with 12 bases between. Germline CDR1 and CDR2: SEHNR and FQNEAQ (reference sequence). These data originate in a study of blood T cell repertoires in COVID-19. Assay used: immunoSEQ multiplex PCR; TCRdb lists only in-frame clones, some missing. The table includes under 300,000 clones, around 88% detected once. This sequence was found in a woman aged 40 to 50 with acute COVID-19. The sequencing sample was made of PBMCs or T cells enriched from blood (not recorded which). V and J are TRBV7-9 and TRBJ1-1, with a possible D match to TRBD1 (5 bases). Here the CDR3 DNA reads TGTGCCAGCAGCTTTTATGGGGCAGCGAACACTGAAGCTTTCTTT. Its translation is CASSFYGAANTEAFF.